The clone carrying this T cell receptor (beta chain) was found once. The length of the CDR3 is 20 residues. Germline loops: CDR1 SGHNT, CDR2 YYREEE (reference sequence). Trimming cost V 0 bases and J 0 bases; bases outside gene matches: 13. The entry originates in a study of blood T cell repertoires in COVID-19. Overall study: From the United States, Italy and Spain came samples of acute and convalescent COVID-19. Sample material is recorded as cDNA or gDNA derived from T cells, B-cell-depleted T cells, or PBMCs.

Per the original methods: How many nucleated cells were present was estimated from reference gene primer amplification. Only in-frame clones appear in the TCRdb table, and some are missing; sequencing was by immunoSEQ multiplex PCR. The V and J calls and the clone size are those of that table, but D and trimming were determined from the DNA. The sample yields fewer than 90,000 clones, about 88% seen once. This clonotype was obtained from a human donor in a cohort sampled during active COVID-19. This chain uses TRBV5-4 with TRBJ2-4; 9 bases map to TRBD1. The sample consisted of peripheral blood. The CDR3 nucleotides read TGTGCCAGCAGCTTGGGGATTGGAACGGACAGGGGATTAGCCAAAAACATTCAGTACTTC. Translated, it gives CASSLGIGTDRGLAKNIQYF. Full variable domain (rest looked up from reference TRBV5-4 and TRBJ2-4): ETGVTQSPTHLIKTRGQQVTLRCSSQSGHNTVSWYQQALGQGPQFIFQYYREEENGRGNFPPRFSGLQFPNYSSELNVNALELDDSALYLCASSLGIGTDRGLAKNIQYFGAGTRLSVL.